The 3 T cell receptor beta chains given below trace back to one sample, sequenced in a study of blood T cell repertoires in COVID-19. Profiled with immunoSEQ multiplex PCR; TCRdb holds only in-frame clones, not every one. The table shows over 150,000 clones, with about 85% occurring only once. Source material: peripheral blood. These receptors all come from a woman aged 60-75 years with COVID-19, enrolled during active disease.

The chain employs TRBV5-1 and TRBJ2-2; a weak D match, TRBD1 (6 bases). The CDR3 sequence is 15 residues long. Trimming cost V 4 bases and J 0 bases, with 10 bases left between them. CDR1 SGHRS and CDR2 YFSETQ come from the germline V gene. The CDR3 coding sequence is TGCGCCAGCAGCCTTCGGACAGCGAACACCGGGGAGCTGTTTTTT. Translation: CASSLRTANTGELFF.

CDR3 nucleotides: TGCAGTGCTAGTGCGGGTTATGACACCATATATTTT. Translated, it gives CSASAGYDTIYF. The rearrangement links TRBV20-1 to TRBJ1-3; D is unresolved. Trimming pared 3 bases from V and 8 bases from J, leaving 11 bases between. Germline assignment: CDR1 DFQATT and CDR2 SNEGSKA (reference sequence). The CDR3 has 12 residues.

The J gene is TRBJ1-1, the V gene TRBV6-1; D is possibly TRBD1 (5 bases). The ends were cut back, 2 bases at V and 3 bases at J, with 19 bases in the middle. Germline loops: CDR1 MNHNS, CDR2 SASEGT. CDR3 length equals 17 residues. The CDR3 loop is CASSERGKRSGYTEAFF. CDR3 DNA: TGTGCCAGCAGTGAAAGGGGCAAGAGGAGTGGGTACACTGAAGCTTTCTTT.